This T cell receptor (beta chain) was recorded in a study of blood T cell repertoires in COVID-19. Study details: T cells, B-cell-depleted T cells, or PBMCs supplied cDNA or gDNA.

Per germline, CDR1 SGHTA and CDR2 FQGNSA. Trimming cost V 5 bases and J 4 bases, with 12 bases left between them. CDR3 length equals 14 residues. Repertoires were generated with immunoSEQ multiplex PCR, while TCRdb's copy carries only in-frame clones and drops some. The sample shows just under 85,000 clones, over 80% of them seen only once. This clone was counted between two and nine times. The sequencing input was peripheral blood. The TCR comes from an elderly woman with acute or convalescent COVID-19. This rearrangement joins TRBV7-2 to TRBJ2-1; D is possibly TRBD1 (6 bases). The CDR3 DNA is TGTGCCAGCAGCCGGACAGATCCGTACAATGAGCAGTTCTTC. Amino acid sequence: CASSRTDPYNEQFF.